The source of this TCR beta chain is a study of Graves' ophthalmopathy and Graves' hyperthyroidism. General study results and limits: At around 70% sensitivity and 72.22% specificity, the model predicted progression of the ophthalmopathy.

This clonotype was found many times. The antigen remains undetermined. Active ophthalmopathy (CAS at least 3, NOSPECS at least 4), lasting under 3 months. Clinical symptoms, serum thyroxine, TRAb, thyroid ultrasound and orbital computed tomography determined diagnosis. TCR beta CDR3 regions were amplified from RNA transcripts. Second-round multiplex PCR came after a first-round RT-PCR that employed HTBI primers. TCRdb independently ran MiXCR on the multiplex PCR reads; one entry per CDR3 protein. This sample carries 200,000 to 250,000 distinct CDR3 sequences, 29% of them seen once, and the ten largest clones take about 8.2%. The sequencing input was peripheral blood. This receptor was taken from a man aged 50 to 59 with Graves' ophthalmopathy.

The CDR3 reads CASSLSRDPAYEQYF. CDR3 coding DNA: TGTGCCAGCAGCCTCTCCCGGGACCCTGCCTACGAGCAGTACTTC. The V call is TRBV4-2, the J call TRBJ2-7; D assignment may be TRBD1 or TRBD2 (5 bases each). V lost 4 bases and J 2 bases, leaving 15 bases between the germline ends. Germline V gene lookup returns CDR1 LGHNA and CDR2 YNFKEQ. The CDR3 is made up of 15 amino acids.